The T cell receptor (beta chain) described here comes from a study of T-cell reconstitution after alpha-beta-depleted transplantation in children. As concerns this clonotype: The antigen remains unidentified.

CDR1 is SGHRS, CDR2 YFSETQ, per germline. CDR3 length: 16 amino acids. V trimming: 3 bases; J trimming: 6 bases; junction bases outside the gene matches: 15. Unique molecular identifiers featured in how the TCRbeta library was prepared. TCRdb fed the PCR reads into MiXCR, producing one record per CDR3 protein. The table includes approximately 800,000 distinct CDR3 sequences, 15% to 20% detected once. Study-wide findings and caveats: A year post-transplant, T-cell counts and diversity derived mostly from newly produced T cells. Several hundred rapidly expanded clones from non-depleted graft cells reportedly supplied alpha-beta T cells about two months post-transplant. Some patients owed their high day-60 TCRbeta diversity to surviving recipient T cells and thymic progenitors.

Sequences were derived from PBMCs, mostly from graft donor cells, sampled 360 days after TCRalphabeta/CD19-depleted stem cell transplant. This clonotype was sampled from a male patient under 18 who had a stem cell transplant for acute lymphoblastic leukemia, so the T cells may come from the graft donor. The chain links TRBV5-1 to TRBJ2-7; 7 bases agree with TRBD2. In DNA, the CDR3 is TGCGCCAGCAGCTCCCGGGACTACTCCGGGAGTCGCGAGCAGTACTTC. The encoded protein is CASSSRDYSGSREQYF.